The clone carrying this T cell receptor (beta chain) has at least ten counts. The antigen remains undetermined. This entry is derived from a study of human T cells and chemical hapten exposure. As for the study in general: Sensitizing treatment utilized 2% DPC over an approximately 2 cm by approximately 2 cm portion of upper inner arm skin. TCR yield per sample varied, mainly due to pooled library volumes.

As to time point: patch test 1, 2 weeks after DPC sensitization. Treatment defined: therapeutic diphenylcyclopropenone sensitization with weekly scalp DPC. At patch-test visits, sampling came before the patch test. TCRdb re-analysed the RACE reads in MiXCR, keeping a single row per CDR3 protein. The data show 75,000 to 90,000 distinct CDR3 sequences, 12% seen once. Trimming removed 4 bases at V and 1 base at J, with 13 bases between. This CDR3 spans 14 amino acids. Germline loops: CDR1 SQVTM, CDR2 ANQGSEA. Points from the study as a whole: Against controls, expanded TCRs gave rise to significantly more large CDR3 similarity clusters.

The sequencing used whole blood, collected in connection with sensitization to the hapten diphenylcyclopropenone (DPC). The TCR originated in a woman aged 55 to 70 with alopecia areata. Some clones in this sample may be carry-over from other donors' samples. This chain joins TRBV29-1 and TRBJ1-1, with no clear D. CDR3 coding DNA: TGCAGCGTTGTCATGGGGATGGGGAACACTGAAGCTTTCTTT. It codes for CSVVMGMGNTEAFF.